This T cell receptor (beta chain) stems from a study of blood T cell repertoires in COVID-19. CDR1 is SGHTA and CDR2 is FQGTGA in the germline V gene. V lost 3 bases and J 5 bases, leaving 16 bases between the germline ends. The CDR3 runs to 15 residues. Under the authors' procedure: Quantification of nucleated cells was approximated via reference gene primer amplification. Some clones are missing from TCRdb's copy, which holds only in-frame ones; the method was immunoSEQ multiplex PCR. V and J calls and clone size come straight from that table; D and trimming were deduced from the DNA. The sample lists over 25,000 clones; about nine tenths were seen once.

Sequencing used peripheral blood. V gene TRBV7-3 combines with J gene TRBJ1-1; D is uncertain. The sequence was collected from a man aged 70 or older with active or convalescent COVID-19. The CDR3 nucleotides read TGTGCCAGCAGCTTGGTATCGGGGAGCGGGACTGAAGCTTTCTTT. The encoded protein is CASSLVSGSGTEAFF.